The 22 T cell receptor beta chains presented below share a single source sample, sequenced in a study of T cell repertoires in cytomegalovirus infection. The antigens of these receptors remain unknown. TCRdb analysed the reads with MiXCR anew, one entry per CDR3 protein. The data contain some 50,000 distinct CDR3 sequences, about 21% of them singletons. The sample in question was CD8+ T cells from cultured PBMCs, obtained from culture after CMV antigen stimulation. Every receptor here comes from a human donor in good health (CMV status not recorded). Some clones in this sample may be carry-over from other donors' samples.

The gene calls are TRBV7-4 and TRBJ2-1; unclear D gene. Germline assignment: CDR1 SGHVT and CDR2 SQSDAQ. The CDR3 has 15 residues. Trimming took off 5 bases at V and 7 bases at J, with 18 bases between the two ends. This CDR3 reads CASSPQWVRFNEQFF. The CDR3 bases are TGTGCCAGCAGCCCACAGTGGGTCCGCTTTAATGAGCAGTTCTTC.

This clonotype has just a few counts. The chain recombines TRBV20-1 with TRBJ2-5; D perhaps matches TRBD1 (7 bases). Germline V gives CDR1 DFQATT, CDR2 SNEGSKA (reference sequence). CDR3 size: 20 residues. Trimming pared 3 bases from V and 1 base from J, leaving 30 bases between. The CDR3 loop reads CSARGGQPVLGPTFQETQYF. CDR3 nucleotides: TGCAGTGCTAGGGGGGGACAGCCGGTTCTGGGACCTACCTTCCAAGAGACCCAGTACTTC.

This clonotype was counted between two and nine times. The chain uses TRBV27 and TRBJ1-1, with D possibly matching TRBD1 (5 bases). V shed 8 bases and J shed 0 bases, with 16 bases lying between them. This CDR3 contains 15 residues. From germline, CDR1 is MNHEY and CDR2 SMNVEV (reference sequence). This CDR3 reads CASGVRGGMNTEAFF. The CDR3 coding sequence is TGTGCCAGCGGTGTTCGGGGCGGAATGAACACTGAAGCTTTCTTT.

This rearrangement joins TRBV7-6 to TRBJ1-4, with D possibly TRBD1 on 5 matching bases. Germline CDR1 reads SGHVS; CDR2 reads FNYEAQ. The CDR3 is 16 amino acids. V gave up 5 bases and J gave up 4 bases, with 17 bases separating them. CDR3 DNA sequence: TGTGCCAGCAGCCGGATGCCGGGGGAGGGTAATGAAAAACTGTTTTTT. It codes for CASSRMPGEGNEKLFF.

The V gene is TRBV7-6, the J gene TRBJ2-2, with 7 bases matching TRBD2. V was pared by 1 base and J by 6 bases, with 8 bases of the junction left unmatched. CDR3 length: 16 amino acids. The germline gives CDR1 SGHVS, CDR2 FNYEAQ. The chain's CDR3 is CASSLVRGGSPGELFF. In nucleotides, the CDR3 is TGTGCCAGCAGCTTAGTGAGGGGCGGGAGTCCCGGGGAGCTGTTTTTT.

The chain uses TRBV7-3 and TRBJ2-7; D is perhaps TRBD1 (5 bases). This CDR3 has 15 amino acids. Germline values: CDR1 SGHTA, CDR2 FQGTGA. V was cut by 4 bases and J by 2 bases, with 15 bases left in between. DNA for the CDR3: TGTGCCAGCAGCTCCCCCCCACAGGAAACCTACGAGCAGTACTTC. It translates to CASSSPPQETYEQYF.

This clonotype was counted a few times. The chain couples TRBV6-6 to TRBJ2-5; 11 bases fit TRBD2. V lost 1 base to trimming and J lost 4 bases; unmatched junction nucleotides: 5. Germline values: CDR1 MNHNY, CDR2 SVGAGI (reference sequence). This CDR3 has 16 residues. The CDR3 protein is CASSYFLAGGGETQYF. In DNA, the CDR3 is TGTGCCAGCAGTTACTTCCTAGCGGGAGGAGGAGAGACCCAGTACTTC.

The chain couples TRBV7-2 to TRBJ2-3, with a tentative D call TRBD2 (5 bases). Germline V gene sequence: CDR1 SGHTA, CDR2 FQGNSA. The V end lost 5 bases, the J end lost 4 bases, and 22 bases lay between the germline ends. The CDR3 is 17 residues long. CDR3 nucleotide sequence: TGTGCCAGCAGCCTAGGGCAGTTTCGGGGAATGGCAGATACGCAGTATTTT. Amino acids: CASSLGQFRGMADTQYF.

The rearrangement joins TRBV24-1 to TRBJ2-1; 13 bases map to TRBD2. Germline CDR1 and CDR2: KGHDR and SFDVKD. The CDR3 consists of 15 residues. The V segment lost 4 bases and the J segment 5 bases; nucleotides outside the gene matches: 1. The CDR3 is CATSDGLAGDNEQFF. CDR3 in DNA: TGTGCCACCAGTGACGGACTAGCGGGGGACAATGAGCAGTTCTTC.

There are a few counts of this clonotype. The CDR3 region is CASSSPGTVSPAFF. The DNA of the CDR3 is TGTGCCAGCAGTTCCCCTGGGACAGTCTCCCCAGCTTTCTTT. V gene TRBV27 combines with J gene TRBJ1-1; 7 positions agree with TRBD1. Trimming cost V 4 bases and J 10 bases; bases outside gene matches: 12. This CDR3 spans 14 amino acids. Germline V CDR1 and CDR2: MNHEY, SMNVEV (reference sequence).

The rearrangement links TRBV7-9 to TRBJ1-1; D unresolved. The germline CDR1 and CDR2 sequences are SEHNR and FQNEAQ (reference sequence). Trimming pared 5 bases from V and 4 bases from J, leaving 11 bases between. The CDR3 contains 13 residues. The CDR3 DNA reads as TGTGCCAGCAGCCCTGGTTCTGGCACTGAAGCTTTCTTT. Amino acids: CASSPGSGTEAFF.

This clonotype was picked up a small number of times. The rearrangement uses TRBV6-6 and TRBJ2-5; 8 bases map to TRBD2. There are 20 residues in the CDR3. Per germline, CDR1 MNHNY and CDR2 SVGAGI (reference sequence). V was pared by 4 bases and J by 3 bases, with 22 bases of the junction left unmatched. CDR3 region: CASSFLPLRGGEVLEETQYF. CDR3 nucleotides: TGTGCCAGCAGTTTCTTACCCCTCCGGGGGGGCGAGGTGTTGGAAGAGACCCAGTACTTC.

This chain connects TRBV7-2 to TRBJ2-2, with TRBD2 as a possible D gene (6 bases). Germline CDR1 reads SGHTA; CDR2 reads FQGNSA. The CDR3 is made up of 17 amino acids. Trimming removed 9 bases from V and 1 base from J, with 21 bases in between. In DNA, the CDR3 is TGTGCCAGTTACGAGTGGGGGGTGGGGGGGAACACCGGGGAGCTGTTTTTT. It codes for CASYEWGVGGNTGELFF.

This chain connects TRBV19 to TRBJ1-2; no definite D call. The CDR3 is made up of 16 amino acids. Germline CDR1 LNHDA, CDR2 SQIVND (reference sequence). The V and J ends lost 2 bases and 1 base respectively, with 14 bases between them. CDR3 DNA sequence: TGTGCCAGTAGTATAACCGTCATCAGAATTAACTATGGCTACACCTTC. This gives the protein CASSITVIRINYGYTF.

CDR3 sequence reads: CASSQDTDTDTQYF. Written as DNA, the CDR3 is TGCGCCAGCAGCCAAGATACTGATACAGATACGCAGTATTTT. The chain joins TRBV4-1 to TRBJ2-3, with D hard to call. Trimming took off 0 bases at V and 3 bases at J, with 7 bases between the two ends. The CDR3 spans 14 residues. CDR1 and CDR2 (germline): MGHRA, YSYEKL.

This clonotype has just a few counts. This chain joins TRBV6-2 or TRBV6-3 and TRBJ2-4; 10 bases map to TRBD1. Per germline, CDR1 MNHEY and CDR2 SVGEGT. V gave up 4 bases and J gave up 7 bases; unmatched junction bases: 4. This CDR3 is built from 14 residues. The CDR3 nucleotides read TGTGCCAGCAGTTGGACAGGGGGACCCAACATTCAGTACTTC. Its protein product is CASSWTGGPNIQYF.

This clonotype was picked up a small number of times. The J gene is TRBJ2-7, the V gene TRBV6-6; 8 bases fit TRBD2. The CDR3 totals 14 residues. J was trimmed by 6 bases and V by 2 bases; bases with no gene match: 6. Germline CDR1 MNHNY, CDR2 SVGAGI (reference sequence). The CDR3: CASSYDGGVLEQYF. The CDR3 DNA reads as TGTGCCAGCAGTTACGACGGGGGGGTTCTCGAGCAGTACTTC.

This chain connects TRBV9 to TRBJ2-2; TRBD1 aligns across 7 bases. V was clipped by 1 base and J by 7 bases; unmatched bases: 7. The CDR3 contains 15 residues. Germline assignment: CDR1 SGDLS and CDR2 YYNGEE. CDR3 nucleotide sequence: TGTGCCAGCAGCGTAACAGGGGCTTACAGCGGGGAGCTGTTTTTT. Its translation is CASSVTGAYSGELFF.

This clonotype was seen ten or more times. This chain links TRBV11-2 with TRBJ2-1; the D gene is possibly TRBD2 (6 bases). V was cut by 4 bases and J by 0 bases, with 13 bases left in between. CDR1 is SGHAT and CDR2 is FQNNGV in the germline V gene. CDR3 length equals 16 residues. The chain's CDR3 is CASSSTSAGSYNEQFF. CDR3 DNA: TGTGCCAGCAGCTCGACTAGTGCTGGCTCCTACAATGAGCAGTTCTTC.

DNA of the CDR3: TGTGCCAGCAGCCTAGTGGCAGGGACAAACTATGGCTACACCTTC. It encodes CASSLVAGTNYGYTF. The V gene is TRBV7-2, the J gene TRBJ1-2; tentatively, D is TRBD1 (6 bases). The V and J ends lost 5 bases and 2 bases respectively, with 15 bases between them. Germline V gene lookup returns CDR1 SGHTA and CDR2 FQGNSA. This CDR3 comprises 15 residues.

In DNA, the CDR3 is TGCGCCAGCAGCCCAACAGGGCACACTGAAGCTTTCTTT. Translated: CASSPTGHTEAFF. The chain combines TRBV4-3 with TRBJ1-1, with a possible D match to TRBD1 (6 bases). Trimming removed 4 bases at V and 3 bases at J, with 9 bases between. The germline gives CDR1 LGHNA, CDR2 YSLEER. The CDR3 is 13 amino acids.

The chain links TRBV7-2 to TRBJ1-6; D uncertain. Germline values: CDR1 SGHTA, CDR2 FQGNSA. V gave up 0 bases and J gave up 0 bases, with 12 bases separating them. The CDR3 spans 18 residues. The CDR3 nucleotides read TGTGCCAGCAGCTTAGCTCCCCTGCAGAGCTCCTATAATTCACCCCTCCACTTT. Protein: CASSLAPLQSSYNSPLHF.